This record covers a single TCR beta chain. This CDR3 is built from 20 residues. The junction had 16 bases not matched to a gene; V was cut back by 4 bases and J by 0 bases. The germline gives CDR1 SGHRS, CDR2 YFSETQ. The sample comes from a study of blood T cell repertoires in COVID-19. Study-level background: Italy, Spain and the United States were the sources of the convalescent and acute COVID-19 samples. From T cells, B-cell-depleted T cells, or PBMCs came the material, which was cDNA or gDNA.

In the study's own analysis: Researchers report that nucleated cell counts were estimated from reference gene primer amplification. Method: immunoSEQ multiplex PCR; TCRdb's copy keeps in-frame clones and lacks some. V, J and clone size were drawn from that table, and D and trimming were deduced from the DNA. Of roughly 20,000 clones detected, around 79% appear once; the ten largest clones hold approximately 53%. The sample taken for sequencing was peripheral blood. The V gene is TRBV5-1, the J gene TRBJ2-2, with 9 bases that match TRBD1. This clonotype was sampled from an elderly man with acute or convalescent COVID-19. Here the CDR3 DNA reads TGCGCCAGCAGCCACCCCGGGACAGGGTTCCCACGAGCGAACACCGGGGAGCTGTTTTTT. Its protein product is CASSHPGTGFPRANTGELFF.